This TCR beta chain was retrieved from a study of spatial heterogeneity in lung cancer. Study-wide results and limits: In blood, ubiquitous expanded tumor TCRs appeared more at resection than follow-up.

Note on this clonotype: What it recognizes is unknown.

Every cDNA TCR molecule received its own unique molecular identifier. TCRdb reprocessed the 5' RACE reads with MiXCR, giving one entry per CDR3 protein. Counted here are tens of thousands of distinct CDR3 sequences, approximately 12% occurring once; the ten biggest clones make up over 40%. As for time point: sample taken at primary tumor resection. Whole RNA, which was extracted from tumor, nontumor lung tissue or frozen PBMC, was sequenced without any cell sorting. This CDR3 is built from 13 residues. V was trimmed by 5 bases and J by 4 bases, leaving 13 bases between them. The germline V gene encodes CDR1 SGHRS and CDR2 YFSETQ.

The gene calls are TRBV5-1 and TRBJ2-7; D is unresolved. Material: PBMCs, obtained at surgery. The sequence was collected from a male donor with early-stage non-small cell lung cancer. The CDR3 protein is CASSLVDKYEQYF. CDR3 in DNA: TGCGCCAGCAGTCTGGTGGATAAGTACGAGCAGTACTTC.